Presented here are 11 T cell receptor beta chains from one specimen sequenced in a study of T cells in women clearing cervical HPV infection. The data were produced by immunoSEQ multiplex PCR, yet TCRdb's version contains in-frame clones alone and is incomplete. The sample includes roughly 22,000 clones. What was sequenced was blood buffy coat. All receptors come from a woman between 18 and 70 years old with a cervical HPV16 infection that either progressed to CIN3+ or cleared (not recorded which).

CDR3 amino acids: CAWSSGSGKGANVLTF. The CDR3 bases that were read are TGTGCCTGGAGTTCCGGGTCAGGGAAAGGGGCCAACGTC. The chain couples TRBV30 to TRBJ2-6; the D gene is possibly TRBD1 (5 bases). Coverage ceases 3 residues before the CDR3 finishes, and the germline J gene fills in the end. This CDR3 has 16 residues. V lost 2 bases and J 4 bases, leaving 15 bases between the germline ends. Per the germline V gene, CDR1 is GTSNPN and CDR2 is SVGIG (reference sequence).

As regards this clone: The read terminates 3 residues before the CDR3 end, so the remaining end is supplied by the germline J gene. J is TRBJ2-7 and V is TRBV10-3, with D perhaps matching TRBD2 (6 bases). Per the germline V gene, CDR1 is ENHRY and CDR2 is SYGVKD. The CDR3 runs 12 residues. The V gene lost 10 bases and the J gene lost 2 bases, with 12 bases spanning the gap. CDR3 bases read: TGTGCCACCCGGGAGTCCACCTACGAG. It specifies CATRESTYE. In full, the CDR3 reads CATRESTYEQYF.

On this clone itself: Sequencing ends 3 residues short of the CDR3 end; the germline J gene provides the rest. The chain uses TRBV20-1 and TRBJ2-7; D might be TRBD1 (6 bases). Trimming removed 3 bases from V and 3 bases from J, with 12 bases in between. Germline V gene sequence: CDR1 DFQATT, CDR2 SNEGSKA (reference sequence). This CDR3 has 13 residues. The sequenced part of the CDR3 DNA is TGCAGTGCTAGTTGGGACAATAGCTACGAG. Its protein is CSASWDNSYE. The full CDR3 protein reads CSASWDNSYEQYF.

As for this clone: The read is 3 residues too short to cover the CDR3 end, so that end is filled in from the germline J gene. The genes are TRBV5-8 and TRBJ2-1, with 8 bases aligning to TRBD2. The CDR3 consists of 15 residues. Germline CDR1 reads SGHTS; CDR2 reads YDEGEE. Germline trimming cut 3 bases from V and 5 bases from J; bases unmatched to any gene: 7. CDR3 sequence reads: CASSSRTSMDNEQFF. The part of the CDR3 DNA that was read is TGTGCCAGCAGCTCAAGGACTAGCATGGACAATGAG.

For this clone: The observed sequence ends 3 residues before the CDR3 terminus, with the missing tail filled in from the germline J gene. The chain joins TRBV4-2 to TRBJ2-3; TRBD1 aligns across 8 bases. Germline V gene lookup returns CDR1 LGHNA and CDR2 YNFKEQ. The CDR3 is made up of 14 amino acids. The CDR3 DNA, read in part, is TGTGCCAGCAGCCAATCAGGGGGCGGCGAGACG. Translation: CASSQSGGGET. The whole CDR3 protein reads CASSQSGGGETQYF.

The CDR3 is CSAGLAGGETYNEQFF. The sequenced CDR3 bases are TGCAGTGCCGGACTAGCGGGAGGGGAAACTTACAATGAG. The V gene is TRBV20-1, the J gene TRBJ2-1; 15 bases align to TRBD2. The read stops 3 residues short of the end of the CDR3; the missing end is completed from the germline J gene. The CDR3 spans 16 residues. From germline, CDR1 is DFQATT and CDR2 SNEGSKA (reference sequence). Trimming cost V 6 bases and J 4 bases; bases outside gene matches: 7.

With respect to this clone: With the read ending 3 residues before the CDR3 end, the germline J gene is used to fill in that end. This chain links TRBV30 with TRBJ1-2, with a possible D match to TRBD1 (5 bases). V dropped 4 bases and J dropped 4 bases, with 16 bases sitting between them. The germline V gene has CDR1 GTSNPN and CDR2 SVGIG (reference sequence). This CDR3 has 14 residues. CDR3 amino acids: CAWISQRGSYGYTF. Partial CDR3 DNA: TGTGCCTGGATATCACAAAGGGGTAGCTATGGC.

Turning to this clone: The sequence runs out 3 residues before the end of the CDR3; the remainder is reconstructed from the germline J gene. The chain employs TRBV20-1 and TRBJ2-1; 13 nucleotides match TRBD2. The CDR3 is 18 residues long. Trimming took 5 bases from V and 5 from J; bases not matched to a gene: 15. Germline V gene sequence: CDR1 DFQATT, CDR2 SNEGSKA (reference sequence). CDR3 region: CSAAVGLAGAARNNEQFF. CDR3 DNA, as far as it was read: TGCAGTGCTGCCGTCGGACTAGCGGGAGCCGCGCGTAACAATGAG.

In regard to this clone: Read data end 3 residues before the CDR3 end; the end is taken from the germline J gene. The chain recombines TRBV19 with TRBJ2-3, with D possibly matching TRBD2 (7 bases). Looked up from germline, CDR1 is LNHDA and CDR2 is SQIVND (reference sequence). V lost 8 bases to trimming and J lost 2 bases, with 17 bases between them. The CDR3 is made up of 15 amino acids. CDR3 amino acids: CASGGALTFTDTQYF. The sequenced part of the CDR3 DNA is TGTGCCAGTGGGGGGGCTCTCACTTTCACAGATACG. Supplemented by reference TRBV19 and TRBJ2-3, the full variable domain reads DGGITQSPKYLFRKEGQNVTLSCEQNLNHDAMYWYRQDPGQGLRLIYYSQIVNDFQKGDIAEGYSVSREKKESFPLTVTSAQKNPTAFYLCASGGALTFTDTQYFGPGTRLTVL.

Regarding this clone: The CDR3 extends 3 residues past the end of the read, so its final part is completed from the germline J gene. V and J are TRBV20-1 and TRBJ2-1; 8 bases are a match to TRBD2. There are 15 residues in the CDR3. After removal of 4 bases from V and 7 bases from J, the junction contained 12 bases not matched to a gene. Germline loops: CDR1 DFQATT, CDR2 SNEGSKA (reference sequence). The covered CDR3 bases are TGCAGTGCTAATCGGGCTAGCGGGCCGGTGAATGAG. The encoded protein is CSANRASGPVNE. The entire CDR3 protein reads CSANRASGPVNEQFF.

With regard to this clone: The sequenced fragment ends 3 residues before the CDR3 boundary, so the rest is inferred from the germline J gene. The chain links TRBV12-3 or TRBV12-4 to TRBJ2-2; D unclear. The CDR3 extends over 13 amino acids. V lost 5 bases to trimming and J lost 7 bases, with 11 bases between them. The part of the CDR3 DNA that was read is TGTGCCAGCAGTCCCACTGTAGTCGGGGAG. As protein: CASSPTVVGE. The full CDR3 protein is CASSPTVVGELFF.